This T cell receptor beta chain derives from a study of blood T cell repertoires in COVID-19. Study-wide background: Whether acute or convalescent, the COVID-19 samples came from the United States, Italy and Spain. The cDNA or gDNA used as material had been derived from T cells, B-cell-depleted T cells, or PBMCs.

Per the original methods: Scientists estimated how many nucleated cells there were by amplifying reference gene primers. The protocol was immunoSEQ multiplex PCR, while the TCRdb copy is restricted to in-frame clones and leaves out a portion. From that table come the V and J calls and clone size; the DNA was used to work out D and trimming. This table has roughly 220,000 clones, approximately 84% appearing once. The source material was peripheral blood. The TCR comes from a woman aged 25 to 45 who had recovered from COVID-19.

CDR3 region: CASGQGSNQPQHF. The CDR3 DNA sequence: TGTGCCAGCGGACAGGGATCCAATCAGCCCCAGCATTTT. This sequence joins TRBV7-9 and TRBJ1-5; TRBD1 matches 8 bases. This CDR3 contains 13 residues. The J segment lost 3 bases and the V segment lost 8 bases, leaving 3 bases of the junction unmatched. Germline V gene lookup returns CDR1 SEHNR and CDR2 FQNEAQ (reference sequence).